These 30 T cell receptor beta chains originate from one sample sequenced in a study of cytomegalovirus exposure and HLA in healthy donors. The PCR made use of 60 Vbeta and 13 Jbeta primers. Profiled with immunoSEQ multiplex PCR; TCRdb holds only in-frame clones, not every one. Among over 150,000 clones listed, roughly 80% were seen once. Input material: PBMCs. All receptors derive from a man aged 30-40 years in good health and CMV-seropositive.

The chain is built from TRBV11-3 and TRBJ2-7; TRBD1 matches at 7 bases. Germline lookup yields CDR1 SGHNT and CDR2 YENEEA. The CDR3 is made up of 14 amino acids. The ends lost 5 bases at V and 0 bases at J; junction bases unmatched: 4. This CDR3 reads CASSPDRNSYEQYF. CDR3 in DNA: TGTGCCAGCAGCCCGGACAGGAACTCCTACGAGCAGTACTTC. Full variable domain (missing parts from reference TRBV11-3 and TRBJ2-7): EAGVVQSPRYKIIEKKQPVAFWCNPISGHNTLYWYLQNLGQGPELLIRYENEEAVDDSQLPKDRFSAERLKGVDSTLKIQPAELGDSAVYLCASSPDRNSYEQYFGPGTRLTVT.

The V and J genes are TRBV5-4 and TRBJ2-3; TRBD2 matches 8 bases. V lost 3 bases and J lost 4; bases outside the gene matches: 7. The germline gives CDR1 SGHNT, CDR2 YYREEE (reference sequence). The CDR3 covers 15 residues. The CDR3 bases are TGTGCCAGCAGCTCGCTCGGGGGGGCCCCAGATACGCAGTATTTT. Translation: CASSSLGGAPDTQYF.

V and J are TRBV6-5 and TRBJ2-7; 8 bases map to TRBD1. Germline V lookup: CDR1 MNHEY, CDR2 SVGAGI. With V trimmed by 6 bases and J by 2 bases, 9 bases remained unmatched. This CDR3 region has 15 residues. This CDR3 reads CASSRQGKRAYEQYF. CDR3 sequence (DNA): TGTGCCAGCAGCCGACAGGGGAAACGGGCCTACGAGCAGTACTTC.

The chain employs TRBV6-5 and TRBJ2-2; TRBD1 might be the D (5 bases). V lost 5 bases to trimming and J lost 1 base, with 8 bases between them. The CDR3 runs to 14 residues. The germline V gene has CDR1 MNHEY and CDR2 SVGAGI. The DNA for the CDR3 is TGTGCCAGCAGTGGGGCAGGGAACACCGGGGAGCTGTTTTTT. It specifies CASSGAGNTGELFF.

The rearrangement uses TRBV4-1 and TRBJ1-6; 8 bases are a match to TRBD1. CDR3 length: 17 amino acids. Germline V gene data show CDR1 as MGHRA and CDR2 as YSYEKL. V trimming: 1 base; J trimming: 5 bases; junction bases outside the gene matches: 7. The CDR3 coding sequence is TGCGCCAGCAGCCAAGCCCCAGGGGGCGCCGATAATTCACCCCTCCACTTT. The encoded protein is CASSQAPGGADNSPLHF.

This clone was recorded a few times. This chain links TRBV5-6 with TRBJ2-5; 9 positions agree with TRBD2. With the DNA end fitting TRBJ2-7 better, the J assignment may be wrong. Germline-derived CDR1 and CDR2 are SGHDT and YYEEEE. The CDR3 has 16 residues. In DNA, the CDR3 is TGTGCCAGCAGCCCGACTAGCGGCGGGAGGTCCTACGAGCAGTACTTC. It codes for CASSPTSGGRSYEQYF.

V and J are TRBV7-8 and TRBJ2-3, with no clear D. The CDR3 consists of 16 residues. In germline, CDR1 is SGHVS, CDR2 FQNEAQ. Trimming left V 2 bases short and J 2 bases short, with 14 bases between. The CDR3 DNA sequence: TGTGCCAGCAGCTTACTCTCGTCAGAAGTCACAGATACGCAGTATTTT. Residues: CASSLLSSEVTDTQYF.

There are a few counts of this clone. This specimen includes other DNA sequences encoding the same CDR3. The gene calls are TRBV5-1 and TRBJ2-2; 8 bases line up with TRBD1. The CDR3 runs 15 residues. Germline V gene sequence: CDR1 SGHRS, CDR2 YFSETQ. V lost 4 bases, J lost 2 bases, and 4 bases stayed unmatched. CDR3 sequence (DNA): TGCGCCAGCAGCCGCGGGACAGGTAACACCGGGGAGCTGTTTTTT. Its protein is CASSRGTGNTGELFF.

The chain links TRBV2 to TRBJ2-1; 10 nucleotides align to TRBD2. The CDR3 covers 15 residues. V shed 3 bases, J shed 2 bases, and the junction held 1 base outside the gene matches. The germline V gene encodes CDR1 SNHLY and CDR2 FYNNEI. The CDR3 DNA is TGTGCCAGCAGTGAGGGGACTAGCGCCTACAATGAGCAGTTCTTC. Translating gives CASSEGTSAYNEQFF.

The chain has TRBV5-1 and TRBJ2-2, with D hard to call. Between the trimmed V and J ends, which lost 2 bases and 2 bases, there was a span of 7 bases. CDR1 is SGHRS, CDR2 YFSETQ, per germline. The CDR3 consists of 14 residues. The CDR3 spells CASSFAGNTGELFF. DNA of the CDR3: TGCGCCAGCAGCTTTGCAGGAAACACCGGGGAGCTGTTTTTT.

This sequence joins TRBV28 and TRBJ2-7; 8 bases align to TRBD2. Losses at the gene ends were 7 bases for V and 7 bases for J; bases not matched to a gene: 12. The CDR3 runs 14 residues. The germline gives CDR1 MDHEN, CDR2 SYDVKM. This CDR3 is CASTLSGGAEEQYF. Written as DNA, the CDR3 is TGTGCCAGCACCCTCTCGGGGGGGGCAGAAGAGCAGTACTTC.

This chain links TRBV11-2 with TRBJ2-7; TRBD1 agrees at 10 bases. V was pared by 4 bases and J by 3 bases, with 0 bases of the junction left unmatched. Germline-derived CDR1 and CDR2 are SGHAT and FQNNGV. The CDR3 totals 13 residues. The CDR3 DNA reads as TGTGCCAGCAGCTGGGACAGGGGCTACGAGCAGTACTTC. The encoded protein is CASSWDRGYEQYF. Using reference TRBV11-2 and TRBJ2-7 for the parts outside the CDR3, the full variable domain is EAGVAQSPRYKIIEKRQSVAFWCNPISGHATLYWYQQILGQGPKLLIQFQNNGVVDDSQLPKDRFSAERLKGVDSTLKIQPAKLEDSAVYLCASSWDRGYEQYFGPGTRLTVT.

This chain links TRBV4-1 with TRBJ1-2, with unresolved D. Germline lookup yields CDR1 MGHRA and CDR2 YSYEKL. V lost 1 base, J lost 5 bases, and 14 bases lay in between. CDR3 length: 15 amino acids. The CDR3 loop is CASSQGPPREYGYTF. In DNA, the CDR3 is TGCGCCAGCAGCCAAGGCCCTCCCCGGGAGTATGGCTACACCTTC.

This rearrangement joins TRBV7-2 to TRBJ2-7, with D tentatively TRBD2 (6 bases). CDR1 and CDR2 from the germline V gene are SGHTA and FQGNSA. V was pared by 1 base and J by 6 bases, with 13 bases between. The CDR3 length is 14 residues. The DNA of the CDR3 is TGTGCCAGCAGCTTAGGGGGGGTATTAACCGAGCAGTACTTC. It codes for CASSLGGVLTEQYF.

V gene TRBV2 combines with J gene TRBJ1-1, with TRBD1 as a possible D gene (6 bases). From germline, CDR1 is SNHLY and CDR2 FYNNEI. This CDR3 is built from 16 residues. V was pared by 5 bases and J by 5 bases, with 21 bases between. DNA for the CDR3: TGTGCCAGCAGTCTCCGAGGGGGGGAGCTCGCTACTGAAGCTTTCTTT. It codes for CASSLRGGELATEAFF.

This clone has more than one count but fewer than ten. The CDR3 DNA is TGTGCCAGCAGCTTAGAGGCCGGGACAGGGGGTAATTTTAGGTACGAGCAGTACTTC. It yields the protein CASSLEAGTGGNFRYEQYF. This chain joins TRBV7-9 and TRBJ2-7; 11 bases match TRBD1. The CDR3 runs 19 residues. The V segment lost 1 base and the J segment 4 bases; nucleotides outside the gene matches: 15. The germline V gene encodes CDR1 SEHNR and CDR2 FQNEAQ (reference sequence).

The V and J genes are TRBV30 and TRBJ2-7, with TRBD1 matching over 9 bases. Looked up from germline, CDR1 is GTSNPN and CDR2 is SVGIG (reference sequence). The V gene end was trimmed by 4 bases and the J gene end by 7 bases; junction bases not matched to a gene: 14. The CDR3 runs 15 residues. This CDR3 reads CAWNPRDRESLEQYF. In DNA form, the CDR3 reads TGTGCCTGGAACCCCCGGGACAGGGAATCGCTGGAGCAGTACTTC. Together with reference TRBV30 and TRBJ2-7, the CDR3 gives the full variable domain: SQTIHQWPATLVQPVGSPLSLECTVEGTSNPNLYWYRQAAGRGLQLLFYSVGIGQISSEVPQNLSASRPQDRQFILSSKKLLLSDSGFYLCAWNPRDRESLEQYFGPGTRLTVT.

V and J are TRBV30 and TRBJ2-2; TRBD2 might be the D (6 bases). The germline gives CDR1 GTSNPN, CDR2 SVGIG (reference sequence). This CDR3 spans 15 amino acids. The V end lost 2 bases, the J end lost 3 bases, and 13 bases lay between the germline ends. In DNA form, the CDR3 reads TGTGCCTGGAGTATGGGGAGGACCTACACCGGGGAGCTGTTTTTT. Protein sequence: CAWSMGRTYTGELFF. Filled out from reference TRBV30 and TRBJ2-2, the complete variable domain reads SQTIHQWPATLVQPVGSPLSLECTVEGTSNPNLYWYRQAAGRGLQLLFYSVGIGQISSEVPQNLSASRPQDRQFILSSKKLLLSDSGFYLCAWSMGRTYTGELFFGEGSRLTVL.

The chain joins TRBV13 to TRBJ2-2; no clear D gene. Germline loops: CDR1 PRHDT, CDR2 FYEKMQ (reference sequence). V was pared by 5 bases and J by 2 bases, with 9 bases between. The CDR3 runs 14 residues. In nucleotides, the CDR3 is TGTGCCAGCAGCCCTGAACAAAACACCGGGGAGCTGTTTTTT. Residues: CASSPEQNTGELFF.

The V and J genes are TRBV5-1 and TRBJ1-1; 10 positions agree with TRBD1. The CDR3 covers 17 residues. J was trimmed by 0 bases and V by 2 bases; bases with no gene match: 7. Germline-derived CDR1 and CDR2 are SGHRS and YFSETQ. The CDR3 nucleotides are TGCGCCAGCAGCTTTAGGTCGGGACAGGGGATGAACACTGAAGCTTTCTTT. Translated, it gives CASSFRSGQGMNTEAFF. Full variable domain (rest looked up from reference TRBV5-1 and TRBJ1-1): KAGVTQTPRYLIKTRGQQVTLSCSPISGHRSVSWYQQTPGQGLQFLFEYFSETQRNKGNFPGRFSGRQFSNSRSEMNVSTLELGDSALYLCASSFRSGQGMNTEAFFGQGTRLTVV.

The chain has TRBV2 and TRBJ2-3, with 12 bases aligning to TRBD2. Germline trimming cut 8 bases from V and 6 bases from J; bases unmatched to any gene: 12. Germline V gives CDR1 SNHLY, CDR2 FYNNEI. The CDR3 is 16 residues long. The CDR3 sequence: CASGRPLAGGRDTQYF. CDR3 in DNA: TGTGCCAGCGGGCGACCACTAGCGGGGGGTAGGGATACGCAGTATTTT.

This sequence joins TRBV5-6 and TRBJ2-3; 8 nucleotides line up with TRBD1. The CDR3 is made up of 16 amino acids. The germline gives CDR1 SGHDT, CDR2 YYEEEE. Germline trimming cut 4 bases from V and 3 bases from J; bases unmatched to any gene: 10. The CDR3 is CASSHRDRGGTDTQYF. The CDR3 region has the DNA TGTGCCAGCAGCCACAGAGACAGGGGTGGTACAGATACGCAGTATTTT.

The J gene is TRBJ2-7, the V gene TRBV6-1; 7 bases match TRBD1. J lost 1 base, V lost 7 bases, and 7 bases had no gene match. This CDR3 has 14 residues. CDR1 is MNHNS and CDR2 is SASEGT in the germline V gene. CDR3 loop: CASTLLGQSYEQYF. The CDR3 bases are TGTGCCAGCACTCTCCTGGGACAGTCCTACGAGCAGTACTTC.

The chain recombines TRBV29-1 with TRBJ1-6; a weak D match, TRBD1 (5 bases). Trimming took off 6 bases at V and 6 bases at J, with 15 bases between the two ends. This CDR3 is 14 amino acids long. From germline, CDR1 is SQVTM and CDR2 ANQGSEA. CDR3 DNA: TGCAGCGTGGAGGCCCAGGGAGGTAATTCACCCCTCCACTTT. Protein sequence: CSVEAQGGNSPLHF.

The chain recombines TRBV4-1 with TRBJ1-2, with D possibly matching TRBD1 (5 bases). The germline CDR1 and CDR2 sequences are MGHRA and YSYEKL. This CDR3 region has 14 residues. V was clipped by 4 bases and J by 7 bases, with 16 bases between them. CDR3: CASSLAAARAGYTF. For the CDR3, the DNA is TGCGCCAGCAGCCTCGCCGCAGCCAGGGCTGGCTACACCTTC.

The chain recombines TRBV30 with TRBJ2-1; no clear D gene. This CDR3 is built from 10 residues. Germline CDR1 reads GTSNPN; CDR2 reads SVGIG (reference sequence). V was trimmed by 2 bases and J by 8 bases, leaving 4 bases between them. The CDR3 here is CAWSFDEQFF. DNA of the CDR3: TGTGCCTGGAGTTTCGATGAGCAGTTCTTC. Using reference TRBV30 and TRBJ2-1 for the parts outside the CDR3, the full variable domain is SQTIHQWPATLVQPVGSPLSLECTVEGTSNPNLYWYRQAAGRGLQLLFYSVGIGQISSEVPQNLSASRPQDRQFILSSKKLLLSDSGFYLCAWSFDEQFFGPGTRLTVL.

The gene calls are TRBV28 and TRBJ1-3; D gene uncertain. The germline CDR1 and CDR2 sequences are MDHEN and SYDVKM. Trimming shortened V by 4 bases and J by 4 bases, and 5 bases separated the two germline ends. The CDR3 runs to 12 residues. The CDR3 loop is CASSSPGNTIYF. CDR3 nucleotides: TGTGCCAGCAGTTCCCCAGGAAACACCATATATTTT.

J is TRBJ2-1 and V is TRBV11-2; possibly TRBD2 for D (6 bases). The CDR3 loop spans 18 amino acids. The V end lost 3 bases, the J end lost 0 bases, and 18 bases lay between the germline ends. From germline, CDR1 is SGHAT and CDR2 FQNNGV. The CDR3 sequence: CASSLGGKGPLSYNEQFF. The CDR3 coding sequence is TGTGCCAGCAGCTTGGGGGGAAAGGGACCCCTCTCCTACAATGAGCAGTTCTTC.

The chain employs TRBV7-6 and TRBJ2-3, with D perhaps TRBD2 (6 bases). The CDR3 runs to 17 residues. Germline CDR1 SGHVS, CDR2 FNYEAQ. Trimming removed 2 bases at V and 0 bases at J, with 15 bases between. As DNA, the CDR3 is TGTGCCAGCAGCTTATATCTACCAGGGACTAGCACAGATACGCAGTATTTT. Its translation: CASSLYLPGTSTDTQYF.

The J gene is TRBJ1-4, the V gene TRBV5-4; tentative D call: TRBD1 (5 bases). CDR3 length equals 16 residues. In germline, CDR1 is SGHNT, CDR2 YYREEE (reference sequence). The V end lost 1 base, the J end lost 1 base, and 11 bases lay between the germline ends. The CDR3 is CASSLSGGGTNEKLFF. The DNA for the CDR3 is TGTGCCAGCAGCTTGTCCGGGGGAGGAACTAATGAAAAACTGTTTTTT.